This T cell receptor beta chain stems from a study of blood T cell repertoires in COVID-19. Repertoires were generated with immunoSEQ multiplex PCR, while TCRdb's copy carries only in-frame clones and drops some. Found here are 490,000 or so clones, roughly nine tenths of them singletons; the top ten hold 6.5% to 9.5%. Participant-given clinical history determined each cohort assignment. Recovery meant two consecutive negative NP/OP PCR tests, professional clearance, or resolved symptoms. Looked up from germline, CDR1 is SGHNT and CDR2 is YENEEA. V lost 5 bases, J lost 6 bases, and 16 bases lay in between. The CDR3 length is 15 residues.

The sequencing sample was made of PBMCs or T cells enriched from blood (not recorded which). The TCR was taken from a woman aged 55-69 years who had recovered from COVID-19. This sequence joins TRBV11-3 and TRBJ1-4; weak D call: TRBD1 (5 bases). The CDR3 DNA is TGTGCCAGCAGCGCAGGTGACAGTCGCCATGAAAAACTGTTTTTT. It encodes CASSAGDSRHEKLFF. The full variable domain, its missing parts supplied by reference TRBV11-3 and TRBJ1-4, is EAGVVQSPRYKIIEKKQPVAFWCNPISGHNTLYWYLQNLGQGPELLIRYENEEAVDDSQLPKDRFSAERLKGVDSTLKIQPAELGDSAVYLCASSAGDSRHEKLFFGSGTQLSVL.